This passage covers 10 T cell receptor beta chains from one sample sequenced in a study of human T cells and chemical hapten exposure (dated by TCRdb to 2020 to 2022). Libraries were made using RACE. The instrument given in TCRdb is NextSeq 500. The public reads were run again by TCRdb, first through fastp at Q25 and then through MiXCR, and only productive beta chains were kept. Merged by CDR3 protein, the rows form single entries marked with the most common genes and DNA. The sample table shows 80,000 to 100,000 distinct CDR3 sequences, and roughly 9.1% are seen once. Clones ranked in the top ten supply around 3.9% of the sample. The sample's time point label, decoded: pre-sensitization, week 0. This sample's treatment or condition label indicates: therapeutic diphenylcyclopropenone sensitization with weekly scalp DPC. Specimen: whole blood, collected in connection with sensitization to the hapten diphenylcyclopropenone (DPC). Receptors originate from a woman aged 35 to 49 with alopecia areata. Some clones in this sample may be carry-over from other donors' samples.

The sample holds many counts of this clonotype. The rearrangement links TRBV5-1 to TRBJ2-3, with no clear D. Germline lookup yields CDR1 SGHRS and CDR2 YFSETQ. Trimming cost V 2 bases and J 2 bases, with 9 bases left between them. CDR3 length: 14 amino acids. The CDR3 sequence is CASSLGSDTDTQYF. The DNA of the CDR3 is TGCGCCAGCAGCTTAGGTTCCGACACAGATACGCAGTATTTT.

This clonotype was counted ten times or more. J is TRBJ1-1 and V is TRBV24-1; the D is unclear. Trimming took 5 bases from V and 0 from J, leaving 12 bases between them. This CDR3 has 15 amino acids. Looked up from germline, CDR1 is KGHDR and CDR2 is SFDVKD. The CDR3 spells CATSGGRPLNTEAFF. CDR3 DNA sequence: TGTGCCACCAGTGGCGGACGGCCGTTGAACACTGAAGCTTTCTTT.

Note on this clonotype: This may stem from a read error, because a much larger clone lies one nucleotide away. The CDR3 sequence is CASSLLGTGRGTDTRYF. CDR3 bases: TGTGCCAGCAGCTTACTGGGGACAGGGAGGGGGACAGATACGCGGTATTTT. This chain uses TRBV5-5 with TRBJ2-3; TRBD1 agrees at 9 bases. Germline assignment: CDR1 SGHKS and CDR2 YYEKEE (reference sequence). The CDR3 has 17 amino acids. Drawing the rest from reference TRBV5-5 and TRBJ2-3, the complete variable domain is DAGVTQSPTHLIKTRGQQVTLRCSPISGHKSVSWYQQVLGQGPQFIFQYYEKEERGRGNFPDRFSARQFPNYSSELNVNALLLGDSALYLCASSLLGTGRGTDTRYFGPGTRLTVL.

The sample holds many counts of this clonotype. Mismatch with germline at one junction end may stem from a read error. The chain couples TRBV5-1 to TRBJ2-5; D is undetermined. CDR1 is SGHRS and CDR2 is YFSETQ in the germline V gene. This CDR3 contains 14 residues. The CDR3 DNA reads TGTGCCAGCAGCCCCCTTGGCGGCCGAGAGACCCAGTACTTC. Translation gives CASSPLGGRETQYF.

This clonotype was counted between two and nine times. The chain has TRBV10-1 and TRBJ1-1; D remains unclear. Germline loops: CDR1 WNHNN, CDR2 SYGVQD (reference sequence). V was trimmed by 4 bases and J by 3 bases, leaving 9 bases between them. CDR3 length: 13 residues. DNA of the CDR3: TGCGCCAGCAGTGGGGCCGGACACACTGAAGCTTTCTTT. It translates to CASSGAGHTEAFF.

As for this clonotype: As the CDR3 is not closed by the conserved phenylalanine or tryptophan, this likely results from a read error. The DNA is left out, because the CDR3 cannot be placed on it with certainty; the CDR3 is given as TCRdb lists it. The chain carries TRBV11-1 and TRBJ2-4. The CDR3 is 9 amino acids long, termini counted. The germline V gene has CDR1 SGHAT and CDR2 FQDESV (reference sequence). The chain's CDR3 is CASTQRTAA.

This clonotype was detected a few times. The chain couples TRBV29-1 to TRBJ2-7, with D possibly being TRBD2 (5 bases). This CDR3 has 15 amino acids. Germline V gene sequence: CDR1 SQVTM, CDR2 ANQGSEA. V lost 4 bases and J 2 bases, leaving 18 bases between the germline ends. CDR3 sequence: CSVVDLRVGTYEQYF. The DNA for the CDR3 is TGCAGCGTTGTAGATCTGAGGGTAGGGACCTACGAGCAGTACTTC.

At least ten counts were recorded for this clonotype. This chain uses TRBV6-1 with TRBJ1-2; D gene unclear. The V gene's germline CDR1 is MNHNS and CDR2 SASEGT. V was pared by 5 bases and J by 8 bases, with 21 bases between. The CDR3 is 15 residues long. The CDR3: CASSTSDTDPVGYTF. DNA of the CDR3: TGTGCCAGCAGTACCTCAGACACGGATCCCGTAGGCTACACCTTC.

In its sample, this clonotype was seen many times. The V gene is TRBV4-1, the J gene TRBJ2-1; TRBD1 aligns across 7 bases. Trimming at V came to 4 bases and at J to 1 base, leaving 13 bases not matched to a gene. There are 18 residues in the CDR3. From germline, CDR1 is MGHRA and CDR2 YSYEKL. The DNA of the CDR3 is TGCGCCAGCAGCCTTTTCCCTAGGGGGACAGATTCCTACAATGAGCAGTTCTTC. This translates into CASSLFPRGTDSYNEQFF.

This CDR3 reads CASSLAGDGYTF. The DNA for the CDR3 is TGTGCCAGCAGCTTAGCAGGGGATGGCTACACCTTC. V and J are TRBV7-2 and TRBJ1-2; D possibly corresponds to TRBD1 (5 bases). The length of the CDR3 is 12 residues. The germline V and J ends were trimmed by 0 bases and 6 bases, with 5 bases remaining between them. Germline-derived CDR1 and CDR2 are SGHTA and FQGNSA. The complete variable domain, with remaining parts taken from reference TRBV7-2 and TRBJ1-2, reads GAGVSQSPSNKVTEKGKDVELRCDPISGHTALYWYRQSLGQGLEFLIYFQGNSAPDKSGLPSDRFSAERTGGSVSTLTIQRTQQEDSAVYLCASSLAGDGYTFGSGTRLTVV.